This TCR beta chain appears in the sequencing data of a study of T cells in severe cutaneous drug reactions. Study background: Collected from acute- or recovery-stage patients: blister fluids/cells and PBMC. Whole-study findings and limits: In carbamazepine-induced Stevens-Johnson syndrome or toxic epidermal necrolysis, TRBV12-4 averaged about 30% in blister cells and 4.5% to 5% in PBMC.

The iRepertoire multiplex PCR system with TCR subtype-specific primers built both bulk and single-cell libraries. TCRdb processed the multiplex PCR reads again and assigns one entry to each CDR3 protein, with no DNA. This sample's table has 21,000 or so distinct CDR3 sequences. Details on this clonotype: The antigen remains unidentified.

Carbamazepine had induced Stevens-Johnson syndrome or toxic epidermal necrolysis in the sequenced donors. Peripheral blood was from CBZ-SJS/TEN patients: roughly 5 Han Chinese, six or seven European. CDR3 length: 15 amino acids. Germline lookup yields CDR1 SNHLY and CDR2 FYNNEI. The chain employs TRBV2 and TRBJ2-6; TCRdb's assignment of TRBD1 cannot be checked, as there is no DNA. This sequence originates from a human donor with toxic epidermal necrolysis, a severe cutaneous drug reaction. Sequenced sample: PBMCs. This CDR3 reads CASNSGLFGANVLTF.